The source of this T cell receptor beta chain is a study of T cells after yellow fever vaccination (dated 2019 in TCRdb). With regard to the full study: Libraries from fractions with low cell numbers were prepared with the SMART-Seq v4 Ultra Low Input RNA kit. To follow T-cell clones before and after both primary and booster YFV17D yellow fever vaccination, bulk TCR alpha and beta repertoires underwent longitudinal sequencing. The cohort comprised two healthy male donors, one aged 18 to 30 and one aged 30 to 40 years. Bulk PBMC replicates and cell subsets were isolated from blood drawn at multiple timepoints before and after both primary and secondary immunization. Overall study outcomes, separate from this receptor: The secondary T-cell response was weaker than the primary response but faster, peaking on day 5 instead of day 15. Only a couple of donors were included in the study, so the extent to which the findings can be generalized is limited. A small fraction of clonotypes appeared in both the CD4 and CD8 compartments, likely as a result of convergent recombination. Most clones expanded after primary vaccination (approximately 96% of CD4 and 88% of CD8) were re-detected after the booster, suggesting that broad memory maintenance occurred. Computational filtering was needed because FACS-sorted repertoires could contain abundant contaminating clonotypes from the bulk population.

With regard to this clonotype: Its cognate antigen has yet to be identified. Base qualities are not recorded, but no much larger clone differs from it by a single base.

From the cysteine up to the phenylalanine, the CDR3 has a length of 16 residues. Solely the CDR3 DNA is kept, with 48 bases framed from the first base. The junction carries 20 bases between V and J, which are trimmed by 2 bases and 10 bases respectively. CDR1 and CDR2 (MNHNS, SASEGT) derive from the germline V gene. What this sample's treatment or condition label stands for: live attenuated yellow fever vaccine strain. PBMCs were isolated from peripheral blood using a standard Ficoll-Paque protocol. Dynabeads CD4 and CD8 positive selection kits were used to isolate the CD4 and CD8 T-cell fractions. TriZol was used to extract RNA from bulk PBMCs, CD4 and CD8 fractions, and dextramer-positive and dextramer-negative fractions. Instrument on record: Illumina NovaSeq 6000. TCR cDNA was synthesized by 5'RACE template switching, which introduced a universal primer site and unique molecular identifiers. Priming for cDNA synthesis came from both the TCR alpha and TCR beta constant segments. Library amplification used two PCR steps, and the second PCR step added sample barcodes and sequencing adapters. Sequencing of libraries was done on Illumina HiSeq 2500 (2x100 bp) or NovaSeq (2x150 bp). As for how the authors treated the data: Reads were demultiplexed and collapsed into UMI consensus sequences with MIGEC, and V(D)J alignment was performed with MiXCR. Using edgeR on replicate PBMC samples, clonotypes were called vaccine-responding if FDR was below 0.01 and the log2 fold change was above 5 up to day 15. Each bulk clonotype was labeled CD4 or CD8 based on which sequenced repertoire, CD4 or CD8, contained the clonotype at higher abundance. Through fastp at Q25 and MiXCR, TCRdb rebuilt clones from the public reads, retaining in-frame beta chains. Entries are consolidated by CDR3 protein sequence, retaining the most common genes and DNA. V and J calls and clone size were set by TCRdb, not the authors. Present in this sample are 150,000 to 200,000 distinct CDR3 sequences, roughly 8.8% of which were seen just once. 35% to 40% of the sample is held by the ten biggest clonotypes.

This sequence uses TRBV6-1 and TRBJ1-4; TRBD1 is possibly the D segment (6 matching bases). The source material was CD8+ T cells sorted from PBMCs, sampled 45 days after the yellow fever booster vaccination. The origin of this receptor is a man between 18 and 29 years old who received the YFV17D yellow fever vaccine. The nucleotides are TGTGCCAGCAGTGAATTTGAGACAGGACTTTGGAGAAAACTGTTTTTT. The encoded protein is CASSEFETGLWRKLFF.